This T cell receptor beta chain was profiled in a study of PD-1 blockade in classical Hodgkin lymphoma. General study findings and limits: The diversity seen at baseline in complete responders resembled that of newly diagnosed patients.

The assay was immunoSEQ multiplex PCR, and TCRdb's table has in-frame clones only and misses some. The sample has around 91,000 clones; roughly 76% are singletons. Relapses following autologous stem cell transplantation were seen in all patients, with brentuximab vedotin exposure varying. The CDR3 is 15 residues long. V lost 5 bases, J lost 7 bases, and 2 bases stayed unmatched. Germline V gene lookup returns CDR1 SGHAT and CDR2 FQNNGV. As to this clone: What it binds is not known.

The source of this sequence is a human donor with classical Hodgkin lymphoma. The chain carries TRBV11-2 and TRBJ2-1; 16 bases fit TRBD2. Sample: peripheral blood mononuclear cells (PBMCs), taken before the second cycle of nivolumab. CDR3 region: CASSTGLAGGNEQFF. The CDR3, as DNA: TGTGCCAGCAGCACGGGACTAGCGGGAGGGAATGAGCAGTTCTTC.